Each of the 19 T cell receptor beta chains below was sequenced from the same sample in a study of blood T cell repertoires in COVID-19. Libraries were prepared by immunoSEQ multiplex PCR; TCRdb keeps only in-frame clonotypes and omits some of them. The sample has approximately 290,000 clones, 75% to 95% seen once. The sequencing sample was made of PBMCs or T cells enriched from blood (not recorded which). These receptors came from a woman between 25 and 40 years old who had recovered from COVID-19.

In this sample, this clone turned up a few times. The V call is TRBV6-5, the J call TRBJ1-1; 9 nucleotides align to TRBD1. The CDR3 runs to 13 residues. With V trimmed by 6 bases and J by 9 bases, 8 bases remained unmatched. Looked up from germline, CDR1 is MNHEY and CDR2 is SVGAGI. Here the CDR3 DNA reads TGTGCCAGCAGAGTCGGGACAGGGCCCAAAGCTTTCTTT. This encodes CASRVGTGPKAFF.

The rearrangement links TRBV28 to TRBJ1-1; the D is unclear. V lost 2 bases and J 2 bases, leaving 15 bases between the germline ends. The germline gives CDR1 MDHEN, CDR2 SYDVKM. The CDR3 covers 16 residues. The CDR3 sequence: CASSLEYFVANTEAFF. The CDR3 coding sequence is TGTGCCAGCAGTTTAGAGTATTTCGTAGCTAACACTGAAGCTTTCTTT.

The chain has TRBV6-2 or TRBV6-3 and TRBJ2-1, with 11 bases lining up with TRBD1. V shed 5 bases, J shed 9 bases, and the junction held 6 bases outside the gene matches. CDR1 is MNHEY, CDR2 SVGEGT, per germline. The CDR3 extends over 14 amino acids. The CDR3 coding sequence is TGTGCCAGCAGTCGGTGGACAGGGGGCATTGAGCAGTTCTTC. Protein: CASSRWTGGIEQFF.

The V and J genes are TRBV5-5 and TRBJ1-1; 7 positions agree with TRBD1. CDR1 and CDR2 (germline): SGHKS, YYEKEE (reference sequence). The ends lost 1 base at V and 3 bases at J; junction bases unmatched: 0. This CDR3 spans 13 amino acids. The chain's CDR3 is CASSLTGDTEAFF. The CDR3 nucleotides are TGTGCCAGCAGCTTGACAGGGGACACTGAAGCTTTCTTT.

The chain recombines TRBV30 with TRBJ1-5; the D is unclear. Germline values: CDR1 GTSNPN, CDR2 SVGIG (reference sequence). Trimming removed 2 bases from V and 3 bases from J, with 5 bases in between. CDR3 size: 12 residues. In DNA, the CDR3 is TGTGCCTGGAGTCAGGACAATCAGCCCCAGCATTTT. Its translation: CAWSQDNQPQHF.

The J gene is TRBJ2-7, the V gene TRBV5-1; TRBD2 is a possible D gene (5 bases). Per germline, CDR1 SGHRS and CDR2 YFSETQ. With 2 bases removed from V and 3 bases from J, the gap between germline ends came to 9 bases. The CDR3 spans 13 residues. The CDR3: CASSFYRDYEQYF. The CDR3 DNA sequence: TGCGCCAGCAGCTTCTACCGGGACTACGAGCAGTACTTC.

The J gene is TRBJ2-3, the V gene TRBV27; D might be TRBD2 (5 bases). V gave up 3 bases and J gave up 2 bases, with 15 bases separating them. Germline-derived CDR1 and CDR2 are MNHEY and SMNVEV (reference sequence). CDR3 length: 16 residues. CDR3 DNA: TGTGCCAGCAGTTTCGCAAGAGCGGAGTACACAGATACGCAGTATTTT. It is translated as CASSFARAEYTDTQYF.

The J gene is TRBJ1-5, the V gene TRBV30; 8 bases are a match to TRBD1. The CDR3 is 12 residues long. The germline V gene has CDR1 GTSNPN and CDR2 SVGIG (reference sequence). Trimming at V came to 5 bases and at J to 9 bases, leaving 6 bases not matched to a gene. The CDR3 sequence: CAWGQGPSPQHF. The CDR3 nucleotides read TGTGCCTGGGGACAGGGCCCGTCGCCCCAGCATTTT. The complete variable domain, with remaining parts taken from reference TRBV30 and TRBJ1-5, reads SQTIHQWPATLVQPVGSPLSLECTVEGTSNPNLYWYRQAAGRGLQLLFYSVGIGQISSEVPQNLSASRPQDRQFILSSKKLLLSDSGFYLCAWGQGPSPQHFGDGTRLSIL.

This chain uses TRBV7-6 with TRBJ2-3, with D possibly TRBD2 on 6 matching bases. CDR1 SGHVS and CDR2 FNYEAQ come from the germline V gene. This CDR3 comprises 16 residues. Trimming took 5 bases from V and 0 from J, leaving 15 bases between them. CDR3 region: CASSLPASGSTDTQYF. In DNA form, the CDR3 reads TGTGCCAGCAGCCTACCGGCCAGCGGGAGCACAGATACGCAGTATTTT.

This chain joins TRBV19 and TRBJ1-5; 11 bases match TRBD1. This CDR3 is 19 amino acids long. The trim removed 3 bases at V and 0 bases at J, leaving 10 bases unmatched. CDR1 and CDR2 from the germline V gene are LNHDA and SQIVND (reference sequence). In DNA form, the CDR3 reads TGTGCCAGTAGTATCATAGGGACAGGGGGGCCCGATAGCAATCAGCCCCAGCATTTT. As protein: CASSIIGTGGPDSNQPQHF.

This chain connects TRBV30 to TRBJ2-7; TRBD1 matches at 8 bases. V shed 0 bases, J shed 2 bases, and the junction held 6 bases outside the gene matches. Germline CDR1 reads GTSNPN; CDR2 reads SVGIG (reference sequence). The length of the CDR3 is 15 residues. The CDR3 is CAWSVATGVTYEQYF. CDR3 DNA: TGTGCCTGGAGTGTGGCGACAGGGGTGACCTACGAGCAGTACTTC.

The chain has TRBV5-4 and TRBJ1-1; weak D call: TRBD1 (6 bases). V lost 1 base and J 8 bases, leaving 18 bases between the germline ends. Germline values: CDR1 SGHNT, CDR2 YYREEE (reference sequence). The CDR3 sequence is 15 residues long. The CDR3 DNA reads as TGTGCCAGCAGCTTGCAGGGGAGGGTGGACCTCGAAGCTTTCTTT. It specifies CASSLQGRVDLEAFF.

The V gene is TRBV13, the J gene TRBJ2-7; D gene unclear. The germline CDR1 and CDR2 sequences are PRHDT and FYEKMQ (reference sequence). The CDR3 extends over 12 amino acids. V shed 1 base and J shed 4 bases, with 5 bases lying between them. The CDR3 nucleotides read TGTGCCAGCAGCTTAGCCGGGTACGAGCAGTACTTC. This sequence encodes CASSLAGYEQYF. Combining the CDR3 with reference TRBV13 and TRBJ2-7 gives the whole variable domain AAGVIQSPRHLIKEKRETATLKCYPIPRHDTVYWYQQGPGQDPQFLISFYEKMQSDKGSIPDRFSAQQFSDYHSELNMSSLELGDSALYFCASSLAGYEQYFGPGTRLTVT.

The rearrangement joins TRBV5-1 to TRBJ1-4; D is possibly TRBD1 (6 bases). Germline V CDR1 and CDR2: SGHRS, YFSETQ. V was trimmed by 0 bases and J by 8 bases, leaving 11 bases between them. The CDR3 has 14 amino acids. Here the CDR3 reads CASSLGWGTEKLFF. The CDR3 DNA follows: TGCGCCAGCAGCTTGGGGTGGGGGACAGAAAAACTGTTTTTT.

The rearrangement joins TRBV5-4 to TRBJ2-5; D may be TRBD1 (6 bases). V shed 2 bases and J shed 2 bases, with 10 bases lying between them. Germline V lookup: CDR1 SGHNT, CDR2 YYREEE (reference sequence). This CDR3 has 14 residues. DNA of the CDR3: TGTGCCAGCAGCTTCCCCAGGGGTCAAGAGACCCAGTACTTC. It yields the protein CASSFPRGQETQYF.

The chain has TRBV28 and TRBJ1-1, with a possible D match to TRBD1 (5 bases). CDR3 length: 14 residues. The germline V gene has CDR1 MDHEN and CDR2 SYDVKM. With 7 bases removed from V and 10 bases from J, the gap between germline ends came to 22 bases. CDR3 nucleotides: TGTGCCAGCACCCTGGGGCAGGGCGTTGGTGGAGCTTTCTTT. Its protein product is CASTLGQGVGGAFF.

The chain is built from TRBV28 and TRBJ1-2; D not certain. Germline CDR1 is MDHEN and CDR2 is SYDVKM. CDR3 length equals 14 residues. V gave up 3 bases and J gave up 2 bases, with 10 bases separating them. The CDR3 reads CASSFSPGNYGYTF. CDR3 DNA: TGTGCCAGCAGTTTCTCCCCCGGGAACTATGGCTACACCTTC.

This rearrangement joins TRBV19 to TRBJ1-5, with D possibly TRBD1 on 6 matching bases. CDR3 length equals 14 residues. Germline assignment: CDR1 LNHDA and CDR2 SQIVND (reference sequence). V was cut by 7 bases and J by 7 bases, with 17 bases left in between. The CDR3 DNA reads as TGTGCCAGTAAATTTTCCGGGACAAACCAGCCCCAGCATTTT. It codes for CASKFSGTNQPQHF.

This rearrangement joins TRBV3-1 (or the pseudogene TRBV3-2) to TRBJ2-1, with 7 bases lining up with TRBD2. The germline gives CDR1 LGHDT, CDR2 YNNKEL (reference sequence). Trimming cost V 5 bases and J 3 bases; bases outside gene matches: 4. The CDR3 covers 14 residues. The CDR3 DNA reads TGTGCCAGCAGCGGGGGACTAAACTACAATGAGCAGTTCTTC. Protein sequence: CASSGGLNYNEQFF.